These 2 T cell receptor beta chains came from one sample sequenced in a study of blood T cell repertoires in COVID-19. This table comes from immunoSEQ multiplex PCR, and its TCRdb copy is limited to in-frame clones, with some not included. The data hold 65,000 or so clones, with around 74% observed a single time. Sequenced material: peripheral blood. These receptors all stem from a woman aged 45-65 years with active or convalescent COVID-19.

This chain links TRBV6-2 or TRBV6-3 with TRBJ2-7; 8 positions agree with TRBD1. The V gene end was trimmed by 6 bases and the J gene end by 2 bases; junction bases not matched to a gene: 3. Germline V gene lookup returns CDR1 MNHEY and CDR2 SVGEGT. The CDR3 is 13 amino acids. CDR3 DNA: TGTGCCAGCAGCAGGGGACAGGCCTACGAGCAGTACTTC. It yields the protein CASSRGQAYEQYF.

This clone has just a few counts. The rearrangement links TRBV7-2 to TRBJ1-2, with TRBD1 matching 9 bases. There are 14 residues in the CDR3. Germline V lookup: CDR1 SGHTA, CDR2 FQGNSA. V was pared by 5 bases and J by 4 bases, with 5 bases of the junction left unmatched. The CDR3 nucleotides read TGTGCCAGCAGCCCCGACAGGGGGGGCTATGGCTACACCTTC. This sequence encodes CASSPDRGGYGYTF.